This TCR beta chain was documented in a study of regulatory T cells in long-lasting Graves disease. The CDR3 totals 11 residues. Between the trimmed V and J ends, which lost 5 bases and 1 base, there was a span of 5 bases. Germline CDR1 reads DFQATT; CDR2 reads SNEGSKA (reference sequence). Time point described: persistent/refractory GD, antithyroid drugs over 5 years with positive TRAb. Extracted RNA from PBMCs served as the source of the TCR library. This clonotype was seen repeatedly, ten times or more. Arm-PCR with iRepertoire HTBI primers amplified the CDR3 regions for these TCR beta libraries. Each CDR3 protein is one row after TCRdb ran MiXCR on the multiplex PCR reads. The sample carries hundreds of thousands of distinct CDR3 sequences, around a fifth recorded once.

The chain links TRBV20-1 to TRBJ1-1; D gene ambiguous. This TCR derives from a female donor with Graves disease. Specimen: peripheral blood mononuclear cells (PBMCs), collected when the disease was refractory, from a patient treated with antithyroid drugs. The CDR3 coding sequence is TGCAGTGCTCCAGAGAACACTGAAGCTTTCTTT. Its protein is CSAPENTEAFF.